This TCR beta chain was recorded in a study of blood T cells in healthy people across ages. Study results and limitations: Per million T cells, TCR beta diversity dropped about linearly as age rose.

Russia was home to the donors, healthy Caucasian individuals aged about 6 to 90. The second PCR ran roughly 7 to 11 cycles with a sample-barcoded 5' primer and J-beta primers. TCRdb reanalysed the 5' RACE reads using MiXCR and keeps one entry per CDR3 protein. The sample consists of roughly 1,500,000 distinct CDR3 sequences, about 43% of them appearing once. To note about this clonotype: As yet, its antigen is unknown. One junction end does not reproduce the germline sequence, and a read error may be involved.

Germline CDR1 and CDR2: LGHDT and YNNKEL (reference sequence). This CDR3 comprises 14 residues. The chain combines TRBV3-1 with TRBJ2-3; no reliable D call. This sequence originates from a young woman in good health. The sequencing input was blood. Here the CDR3 DNA reads TGTGCCAGCAGCCAAGAAGACTTGGCAGATACGCGGTATTTT. This gives the protein CASSQEDLADTRYF.